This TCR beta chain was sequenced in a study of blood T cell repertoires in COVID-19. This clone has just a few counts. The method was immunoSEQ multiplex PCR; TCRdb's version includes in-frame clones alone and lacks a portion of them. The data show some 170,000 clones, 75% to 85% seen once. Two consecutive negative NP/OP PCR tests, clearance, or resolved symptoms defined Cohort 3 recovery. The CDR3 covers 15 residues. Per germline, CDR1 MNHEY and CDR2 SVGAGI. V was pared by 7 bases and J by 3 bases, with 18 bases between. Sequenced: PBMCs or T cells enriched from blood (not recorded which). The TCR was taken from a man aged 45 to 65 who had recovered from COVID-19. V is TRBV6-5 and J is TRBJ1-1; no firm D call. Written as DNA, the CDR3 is TGTGCCAGCACCGCCGGCGGGTACGTGGACACTGAAGCTTTCTTT. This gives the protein CASTAGGYVDTEAFF.